The rows below give T cell receptor beta chains drawn from one sample of a study of identical twins. Each CDR3 protein gets one entry after TCRdb re-called the 5' RACE reads with MiXCR. The sample yields under 450,000 distinct CDR3 sequences, around 18% seen once. The sequencing sample was made of naive T cells sorted from blood. Receptors originate from a middle-aged man in good health. The CDR3 runs from the conserved cysteine through the conserved F or W. A D gene is named only where the DNA matches it firmly. The listing skips clone size in some rows; elsewhere it reads once, few, many or a size class.

v_gene,j_gene,d_gene,abundance,CDR3aa,CDR3nt
TRBV5-6,TRBJ2-7,-,few,CASSLGRAISYEQYF,TGTGCCAGCAGCTTGGGCAGAGCCATCTCCTACGAGCAGTACTTC
TRBV6-4,TRBJ2-3,-,-,CASSREGSSDTQYF,TGTGCCAGCAGTAGAGAGGGAAGCTCGGATACGCAGTATTTT
TRBV6-5,TRBJ2-3,-,many,CASSSAESTDTQYF,TGTGCCAGCAGTTCTGCGGAGAGCACAGATACGCAGTATTTT
TRBV6-5,TRBJ2-3,TRBD2,-,CASSSPFLAGGTDTQYF,TGTGCCAGCAGTTCGCCCTTTCTAGCGGGGGGCACAGATACGCAGTATTTT
TRBV6-2/TRBV6-3,TRBJ2-6,-,-,CASAASAANVLTF,TGTGCCAGCGCGGCGAGCGCGGCCAACGTCCTGACTTTC
TRBV5-1,TRBJ2-3,TRBD2,-,CASSPSSGSTDTQYF,TGCGCCAGCAGCCCCTCTAGCGGGAGCACAGATACGCAGTATTTT
TRBV7-2,TRBJ1-1,-,-,CASSPRAGSTTEAFF,TGTGCCAGCAGCCCCCGGGCGGGGAGTACCACTGAAGCTTTCTTT
TRBV5-4,TRBJ2-3,TRBD2,-,CASSIAGGGTDTQYF,TGTGCCAGCAGCATAGCGGGGGGCGGCACAGATACGCAGTATTTT
TRBV30,TRBJ2-1,TRBD2,few,CAWSSGGGSSYNEQFF,TGTGCCTGGAGTTCCGGGGGGGGGTCCTCCTACAATGAGCAGTTCTTC
TRBV4-2,TRBJ2-1,TRBD2,-,CASSPSGLAGAPYNEQFF,TGTGCCAGCAGCCCTTCGGGACTAGCGGGGGCCCCCTACAATGAGCAGTTCTTC
TRBV7-9,TRBJ2-7,-,-,CASSKQTYEQYF,TGTGCCAGCAGCAAACAGACCTACGAGCAGTACTTC
TRBV20-1,TRBJ2-7,-,-,CSAITGTRSLEQYF,TGCAGTGCAATAACCGGGACCAGATCCCTCGAGCAGTACTTC
TRBV28,TRBJ2-2,-,many,CASTIPQFTGELFF,TGTGCCAGCACCATACCGCAGTTCACCGGGGAGCTGTTTTTT
TRBV6-5,TRBJ1-6,TRBD1,-,CASSYGQGTTPLHF,TGTGCCAGCAGTTACGGACAGGGGACGACACCCCTCCACTTT
TRBV15,TRBJ2-6,-,many,CATSRDLLSGANVLTF,TGTGCCACCAGCAGAGATCTTCTCTCTGGGGCCAACGTCCTGACTTTC
TRBV5-1,TRBJ2-1,TRBD2,few,CASSLASGGARIGQFF,TGCGCCAGCAGCTTGGCTAGCGGGGGGGCCAGGATCGGGCAGTTCTTC
TRBV20-1,TRBJ1-2,-,-,CSANEGNYGYTF,TGCAGTGCTAACGAGGGGAACTATGGCTACACCTTC
TRBV28,TRBJ2-5,-,many,CASTTGFQETQYF,TGTGCCAGCACCACGGGGTTCCAAGAGACCCAGTACTTC
TRBV5-1,TRBJ2-3,-,-,CASSGLTASTDTQYF,TGCGCCAGCAGCGGTCTGACAGCTAGCACAGATACGCAGTATTTT
TRBV3-1,TRBJ2-2,-,-,CASSQDWEDSELFF,TGTGCCAGCAGCCAAGATTGGGAGGATTCGGAGCTGTTTTTT
TRBV6-6,TRBJ1-2,TRBD1,many,CASLGGQDGYTF,TGTGCCAGTCTCGGAGGACAGGATGGCTACACCTTC
TRBV4-2,TRBJ1-5,TRBD1,many,CASSPGTGHQPQHF,TGTGCCAGCAGCCCCGGGACAGGGCATCAGCCCCAGCATTTT
TRBV4-3,TRBJ2-3,-,many,CASSRGTDTQYF,TGCGCCAGCAGCCGAGGCACAGATACGCAGTATTTT
TRBV5-1,TRBJ2-1,-,-,CASSLGTGYLGEQFF,TGCGCCAGCAGCTTAGGTACAGGGTATCTGGGTGAGCAGTTCTTC
TRBV18,TRBJ2-2,-,-,CASSRRDRATGELFF,TGTGCCAGCTCGAGGCGGGATAGAGCCACCGGGGAGCTGTTTTTT
TRBV6-2/TRBV6-3,TRBJ2-3,-,-,CASTLAPGRTDTQYF,TGTGCCAGCACCCTCGCCCCCGGACGGACAGATACGCAGTATTTT
TRBV18,TRBJ2-3,-,-,CASSPTSMRVTDTQYF,TGTGCCAGCTCACCAACGAGCATGAGGGTCACAGATACGCAGTATTTT
TRBV6-1,TRBJ2-1,-,few,CASNERTPLLYNEQFF,TGTGCCAGCAATGAGCGGACACCACTGCTTTACAATGAGCAGTTCTTC
TRBV11-1,TRBJ1-2,-,many,CASSFGEEHTF,TGTGCCAGCAGCTTTGGGGAGGAACACACCTTC